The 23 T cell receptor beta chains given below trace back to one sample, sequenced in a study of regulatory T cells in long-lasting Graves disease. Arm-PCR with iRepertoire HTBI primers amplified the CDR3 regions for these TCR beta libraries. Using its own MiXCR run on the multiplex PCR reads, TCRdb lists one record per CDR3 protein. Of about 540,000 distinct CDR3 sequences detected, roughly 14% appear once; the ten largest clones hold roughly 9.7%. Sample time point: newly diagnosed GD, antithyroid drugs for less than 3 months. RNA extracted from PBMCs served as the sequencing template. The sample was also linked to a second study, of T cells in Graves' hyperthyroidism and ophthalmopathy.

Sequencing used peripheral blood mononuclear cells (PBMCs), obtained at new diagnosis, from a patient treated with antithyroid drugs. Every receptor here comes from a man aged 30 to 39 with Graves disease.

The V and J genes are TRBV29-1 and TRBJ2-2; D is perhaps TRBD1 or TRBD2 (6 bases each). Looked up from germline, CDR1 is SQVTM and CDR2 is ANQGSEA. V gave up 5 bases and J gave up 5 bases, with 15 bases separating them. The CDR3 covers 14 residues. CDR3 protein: CSVSGASDTGELFF. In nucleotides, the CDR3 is TGCAGCGTTTCGGGGGCCTCGGATACCGGGGAGCTGTTTTTT.

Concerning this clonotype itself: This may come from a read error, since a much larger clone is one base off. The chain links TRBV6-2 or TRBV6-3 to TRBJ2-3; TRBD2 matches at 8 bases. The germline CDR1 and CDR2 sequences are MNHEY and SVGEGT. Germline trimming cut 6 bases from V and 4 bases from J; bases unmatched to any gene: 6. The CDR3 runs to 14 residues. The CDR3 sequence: CASRALAVADTQYF. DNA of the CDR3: TGTGCCAGCAGAGCACTAGCGGTCGCAGATACGCAGTATTTT.

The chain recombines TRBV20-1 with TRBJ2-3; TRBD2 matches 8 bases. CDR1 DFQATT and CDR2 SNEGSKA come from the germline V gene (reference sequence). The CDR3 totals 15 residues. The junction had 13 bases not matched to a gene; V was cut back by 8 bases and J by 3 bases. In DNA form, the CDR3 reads TGCAGTCTTCTTGCGGGAGGTGGAAAAACAGATACGCAGTATTTT. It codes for CSLLAGGGKTDTQYF.

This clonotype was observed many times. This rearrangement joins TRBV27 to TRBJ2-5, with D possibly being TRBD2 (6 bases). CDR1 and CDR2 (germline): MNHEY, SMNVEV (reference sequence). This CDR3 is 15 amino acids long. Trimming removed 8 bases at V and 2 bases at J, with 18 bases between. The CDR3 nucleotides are TGTGCCAGCCTCTCCGCGGGCGGGGCGCAAGAGACCCAGTACTTC. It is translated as CASLSAGGAQETQYF.

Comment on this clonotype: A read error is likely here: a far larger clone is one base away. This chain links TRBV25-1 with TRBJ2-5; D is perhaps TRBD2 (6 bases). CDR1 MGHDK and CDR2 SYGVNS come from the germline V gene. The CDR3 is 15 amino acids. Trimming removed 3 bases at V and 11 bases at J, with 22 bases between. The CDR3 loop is CASSDGTFSYNEQYF. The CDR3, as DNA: TGTGCCAGCAGTGACGGGACTTTCTCCTACAATGAGCAGTACTTC.

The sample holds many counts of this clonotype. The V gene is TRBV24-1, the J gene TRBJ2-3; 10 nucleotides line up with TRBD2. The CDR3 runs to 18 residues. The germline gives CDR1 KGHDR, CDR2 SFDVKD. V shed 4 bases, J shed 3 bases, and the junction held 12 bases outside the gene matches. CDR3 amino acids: CATSDTLEREGETDTQYF. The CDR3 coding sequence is TGTGCCACCAGTGACACCCTTGAGCGGGAGGGAGAAACAGATACGCAGTATTTT.

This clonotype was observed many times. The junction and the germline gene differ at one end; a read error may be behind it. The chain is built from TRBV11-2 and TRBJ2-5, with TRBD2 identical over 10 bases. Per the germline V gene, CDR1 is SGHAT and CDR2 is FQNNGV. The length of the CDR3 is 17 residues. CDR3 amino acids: CASSPIFTSGAQETQYF. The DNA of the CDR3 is TGTGCCAGCAGCCCTATCTTCACTAGCGGGGCCCAAGAAACCCAGTACTTC.

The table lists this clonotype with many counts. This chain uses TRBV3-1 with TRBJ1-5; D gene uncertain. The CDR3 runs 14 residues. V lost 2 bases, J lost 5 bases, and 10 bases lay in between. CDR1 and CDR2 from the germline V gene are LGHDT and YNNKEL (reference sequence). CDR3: CASSQNGHHQPQHF. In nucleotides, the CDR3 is TGTGCCAGCAGCCAAAACGGCCACCATCAGCCCCAGCATTTT.

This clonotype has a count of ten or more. As DNA, the CDR3 is TGTGCCACCACCATGGGGCAGGATAATTCACCCCTCCACTTT. Translating gives CATTMGQDNSPLHF. This rearrangement joins TRBV3-1 to TRBJ1-6; D might be TRBD1 (5 bases). V lost 10 bases to trimming and J lost 5 bases, with 15 bases between them. This CDR3 contains 14 residues. The germline V gene encodes CDR1 LGHDT and CDR2 YNNKEL (reference sequence).

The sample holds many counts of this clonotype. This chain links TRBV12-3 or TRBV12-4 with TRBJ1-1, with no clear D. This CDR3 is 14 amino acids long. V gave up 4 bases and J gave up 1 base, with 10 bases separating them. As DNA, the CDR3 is TGTGCCAGCAGTTCCGGCAGGACGAACACTGAAGCTTTCTTT. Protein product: CASSSGRTNTEAFF.

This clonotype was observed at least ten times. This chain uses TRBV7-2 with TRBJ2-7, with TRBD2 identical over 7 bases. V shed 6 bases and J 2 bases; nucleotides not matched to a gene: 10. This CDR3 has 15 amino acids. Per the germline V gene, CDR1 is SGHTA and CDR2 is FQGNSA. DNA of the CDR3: TGTGCCAGCAGGGGCCAGCGGGACGGACCCTACGAGCAGTACTTC. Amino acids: CASRGQRDGPYEQYF.

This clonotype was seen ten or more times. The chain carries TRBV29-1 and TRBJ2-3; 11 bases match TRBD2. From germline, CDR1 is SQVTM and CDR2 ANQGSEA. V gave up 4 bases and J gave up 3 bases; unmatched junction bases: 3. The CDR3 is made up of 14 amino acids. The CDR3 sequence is CSVATSGRTDTQYF. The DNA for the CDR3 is TGCAGCGTTGCCACTAGCGGGAGAACAGATACGCAGTATTTT.

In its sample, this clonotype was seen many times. For the CDR3, the DNA is TGCGCCAGCCGGGGACTCCTCGAGGTAGATACGCAGTATTTT. Amino acids: CASRGLLEVDTQYF. V and J are TRBV10-1 and TRBJ2-3, with TRBD2 as a possible D gene (6 bases). With 8 bases removed from V and 5 bases from J, the gap between germline ends came to 17 bases. Germline V gene lookup returns CDR1 WNHNN and CDR2 SYGVQD (reference sequence). This CDR3 has 14 residues.

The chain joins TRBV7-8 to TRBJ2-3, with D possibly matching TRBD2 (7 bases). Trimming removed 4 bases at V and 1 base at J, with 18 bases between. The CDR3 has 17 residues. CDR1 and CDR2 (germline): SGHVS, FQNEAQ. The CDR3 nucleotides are TGTGCCAGCAGCTCCCTAAGCGGAGGGGGGGGCACAGATACGCAGTATTTT. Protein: CASSSLSGGGGTDTQYF.

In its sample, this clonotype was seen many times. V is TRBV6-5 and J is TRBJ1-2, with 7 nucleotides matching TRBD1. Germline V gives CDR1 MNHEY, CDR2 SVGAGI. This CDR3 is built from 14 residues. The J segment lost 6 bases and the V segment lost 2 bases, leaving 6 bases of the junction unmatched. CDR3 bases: TGTGCCAGCAGTTACGTGGCAGGGGGAAATGGCTACACCTTC. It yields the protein CASSYVAGGNGYTF.

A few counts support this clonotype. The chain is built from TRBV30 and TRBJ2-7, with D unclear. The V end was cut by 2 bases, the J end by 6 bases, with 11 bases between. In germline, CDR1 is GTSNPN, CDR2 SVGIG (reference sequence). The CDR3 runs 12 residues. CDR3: CAWSSTVREQYF. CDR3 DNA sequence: TGTGCCTGGAGTTCAACGGTCCGCGAGCAGTACTTC.

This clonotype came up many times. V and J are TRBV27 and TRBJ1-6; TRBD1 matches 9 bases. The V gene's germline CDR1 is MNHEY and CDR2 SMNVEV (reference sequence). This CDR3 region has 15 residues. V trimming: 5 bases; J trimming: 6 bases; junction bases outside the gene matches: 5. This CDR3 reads CASSMGQGGNSPLHF. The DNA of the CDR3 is TGTGCCAGCAGTATGGGACAGGGAGGTAATTCACCCCTCCACTTT.

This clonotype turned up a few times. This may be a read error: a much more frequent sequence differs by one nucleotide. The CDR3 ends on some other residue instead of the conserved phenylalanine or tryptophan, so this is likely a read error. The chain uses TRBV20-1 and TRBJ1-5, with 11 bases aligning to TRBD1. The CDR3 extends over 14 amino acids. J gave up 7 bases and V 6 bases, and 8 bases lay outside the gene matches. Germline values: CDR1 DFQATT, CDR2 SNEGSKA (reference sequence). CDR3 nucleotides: TGCAGTGCGTCATCCGGGACAGGGGGACAGCCCCAGCATTCT. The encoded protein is CSASSGTGGQPQHS.

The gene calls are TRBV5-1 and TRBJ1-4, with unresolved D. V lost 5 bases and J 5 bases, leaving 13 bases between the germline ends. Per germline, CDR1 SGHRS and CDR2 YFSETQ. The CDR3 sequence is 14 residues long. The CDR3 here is CASRPNVANEKLFF. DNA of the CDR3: TGCGCCAGCAGGCCGAATGTGGCGAATGAAAAACTGTTTTTT.

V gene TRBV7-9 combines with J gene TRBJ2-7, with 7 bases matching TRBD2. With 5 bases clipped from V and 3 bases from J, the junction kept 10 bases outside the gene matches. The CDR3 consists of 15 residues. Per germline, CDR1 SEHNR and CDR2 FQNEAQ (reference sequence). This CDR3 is CASSPSGGGRYEQYF. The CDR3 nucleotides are TGTGCCAGCAGCCCCTCTGGGGGGGGACGCTACGAGCAGTACTTC. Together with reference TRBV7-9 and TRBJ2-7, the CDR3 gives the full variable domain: DTGVSQNPRHKITKRGQNVTFRCDPISEHNRLYWYRQTLGQGPEFLTYFQNEAQLEKSRLLSDRFSAERPKGSFSTLEIQRTEQGDSAMYLCASSPSGGGRYEQYFGPGTRLTVT.

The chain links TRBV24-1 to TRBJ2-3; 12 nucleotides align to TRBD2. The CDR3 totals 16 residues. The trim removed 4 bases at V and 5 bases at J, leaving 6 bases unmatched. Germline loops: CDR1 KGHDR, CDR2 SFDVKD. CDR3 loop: CATSDPTSGREDTQYF. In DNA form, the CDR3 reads TGTGCCACCAGTGACCCGACTAGCGGGAGAGAAGATACGCAGTATTTT.

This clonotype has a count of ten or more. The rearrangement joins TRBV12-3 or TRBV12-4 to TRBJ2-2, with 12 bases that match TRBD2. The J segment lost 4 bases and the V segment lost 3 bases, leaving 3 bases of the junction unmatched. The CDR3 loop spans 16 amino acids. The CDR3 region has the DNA TGTGCCAGCAGTTTCCTAGCGGGAGGGACCACCGGGGAGCTGTTTTTT. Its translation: CASSFLAGGTTGELFF.

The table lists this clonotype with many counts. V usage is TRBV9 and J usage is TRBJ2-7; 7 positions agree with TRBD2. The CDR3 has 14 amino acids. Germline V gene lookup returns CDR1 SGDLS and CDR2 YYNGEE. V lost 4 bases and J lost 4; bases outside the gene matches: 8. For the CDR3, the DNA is TGTGCCAGCAGCCCCCGCGGGGGTGGGTACGAGCAGTACTTC. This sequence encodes CASSPRGGGYEQYF.